There are many counts of the clone carrying this TCR beta chain. Its antigen is unidentified. Germline loops: CDR1 LGHDT, CDR2 YNNKEL (reference sequence). The CDR3 runs 15 residues. V lost 4 bases and J lost 8, with 17 bases in between. The sample originates from a study of type 1 regulatory T cells. Study information: T-allo10 is a Tr1-enriched, alloantigen-specific CD4 T cell product made in vitro.

TCRdb reprocessed the reads with MiXCR, giving one entry per CDR3 protein. The data contain about 42,000 distinct CDR3 sequences, 9% to 15% of them singletons. Study findings and constraints: Type 1 regulatory T cells had a more restricted TCR repertoire than non-type 1 regulatory T cells.

This sequence was found in a human donor in good health. The V call is TRBV3-1, the J call TRBJ1-4; TRBD1 might be the D (5 bases). The sample was cultured non-Tr1 T cells, either the whole culture or a sorted T cell fraction (not recorded which). The CDR3 sequence is CASSLSMGGTEKLFF. DNA of the CDR3: TGTGCCAGCAGCCTCTCCATGGGGGGGACGGAAAAACTGTTTTTT.